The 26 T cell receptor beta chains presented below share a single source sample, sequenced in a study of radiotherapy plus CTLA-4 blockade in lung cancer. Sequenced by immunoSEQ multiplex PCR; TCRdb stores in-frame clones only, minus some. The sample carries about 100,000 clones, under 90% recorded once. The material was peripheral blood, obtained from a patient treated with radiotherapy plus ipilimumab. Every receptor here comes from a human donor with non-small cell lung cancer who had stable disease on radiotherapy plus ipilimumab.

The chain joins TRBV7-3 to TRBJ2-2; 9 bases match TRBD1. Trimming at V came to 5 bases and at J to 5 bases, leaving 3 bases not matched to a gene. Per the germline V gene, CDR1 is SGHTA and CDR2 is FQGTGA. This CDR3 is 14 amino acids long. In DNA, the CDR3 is TGTGCCAGCAGCCGTGGACAGGGGACCGGGGAGCTGTTTTTT. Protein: CASSRGQGTGELFF.

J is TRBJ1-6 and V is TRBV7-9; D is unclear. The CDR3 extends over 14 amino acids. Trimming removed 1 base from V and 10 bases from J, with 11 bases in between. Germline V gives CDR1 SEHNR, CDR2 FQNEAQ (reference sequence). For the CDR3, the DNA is TGTGCCAGCAGCTTAGGAAATTCACACTCACCCCTCCACTTT. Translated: CASSLGNSHSPLHF.

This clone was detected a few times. CDR3 protein: CASSARDRGEGSPLHF. CDR3 nucleotide sequence: TGTGCCAGCAGCGCCCGGGACAGGGGGGAGGGTTCACCCCTCCACTTT. This chain uses TRBV7-2 with TRBJ1-6, with TRBD1 identical over 11 bases. The CDR3 is 16 residues long. V lost 5 bases, J lost 9 bases, and 9 bases stayed unmatched. Germline V gene lookup returns CDR1 SGHTA and CDR2 FQGNSA.

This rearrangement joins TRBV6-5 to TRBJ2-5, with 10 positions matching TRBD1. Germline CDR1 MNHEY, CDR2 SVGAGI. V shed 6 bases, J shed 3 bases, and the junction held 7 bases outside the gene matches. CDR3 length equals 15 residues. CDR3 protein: CASSNSGTGEETQYF. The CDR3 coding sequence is TGTGCCAGCAGCAACTCGGGGACAGGGGAAGAGACCCAGTACTTC.

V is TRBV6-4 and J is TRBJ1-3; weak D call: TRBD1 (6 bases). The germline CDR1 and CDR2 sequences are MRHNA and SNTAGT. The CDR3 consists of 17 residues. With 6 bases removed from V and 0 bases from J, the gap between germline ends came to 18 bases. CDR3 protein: CASSQSKEGDSGNTIYF. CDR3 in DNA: TGTGCCAGCAGCCAATCGAAGGAGGGGGACTCTGGAAACACCATATATTTT.

Here the CDR3 reads CASSSAGQNTEAFF. The CDR3 DNA reads as TGCGCCAGCAGCTCAGCCGGGCAGAACACTGAAGCTTTCTTT. The chain combines TRBV5-1 with TRBJ1-1; D is undetermined. With 3 bases removed from V and 1 base from J, the gap between germline ends came to 10 bases. CDR1 SGHRS and CDR2 YFSETQ come from the germline V gene. The CDR3 extends over 14 amino acids. Looking up the rest from reference TRBV5-1 and TRBJ1-1 gives the full variable domain: KAGVTQTPRYLIKTRGQQVTLSCSPISGHRSVSWYQQTPGQGLQFLFEYFSETQRNKGNFPGRFSGRQFSNSRSEMNVSTLELGDSALYLCASSSAGQNTEAFFGQGTRLTVV.

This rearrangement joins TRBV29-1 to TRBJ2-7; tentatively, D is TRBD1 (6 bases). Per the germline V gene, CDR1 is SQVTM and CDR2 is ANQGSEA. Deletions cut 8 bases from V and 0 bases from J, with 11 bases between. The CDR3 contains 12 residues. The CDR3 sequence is CSPGQSSYEQYF. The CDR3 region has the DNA TGCAGCCCGGGACAAAGCTCCTACGAGCAGTACTTC.

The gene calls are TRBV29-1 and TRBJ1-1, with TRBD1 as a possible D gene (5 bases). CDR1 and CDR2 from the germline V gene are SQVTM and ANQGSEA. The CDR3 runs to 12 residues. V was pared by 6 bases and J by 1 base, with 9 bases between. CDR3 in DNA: TGCAGCGTGTGGGACGAGAACACTGAAGCTTTCTTT. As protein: CSVWDENTEAFF.

The CDR3 loop is CASSFSKQTGEAFF. CDR3 coding DNA: TGTGCCAGCAGCTTCAGTAAACAGACAGGGGAGGCTTTCTTT. The chain couples TRBV11-3 to TRBJ1-1; TRBD1 agrees at 8 bases. This CDR3 has 14 residues. Germline lookup yields CDR1 SGHNT and CDR2 YENEEA. J was trimmed by 11 bases and V by 3 bases; bases with no gene match: 11.

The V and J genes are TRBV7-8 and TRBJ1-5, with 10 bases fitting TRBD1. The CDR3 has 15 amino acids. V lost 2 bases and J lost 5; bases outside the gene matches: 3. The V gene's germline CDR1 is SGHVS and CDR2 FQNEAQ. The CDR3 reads CASSLRDRGYQPQHF. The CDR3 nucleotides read TGTGCCAGCAGCTTAAGGGACAGGGGATATCAGCCCCAGCATTTT.

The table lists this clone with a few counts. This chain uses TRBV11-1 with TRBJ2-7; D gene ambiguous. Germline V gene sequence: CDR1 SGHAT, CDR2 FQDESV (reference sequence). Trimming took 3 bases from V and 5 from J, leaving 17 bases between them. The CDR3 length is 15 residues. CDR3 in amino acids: CASSLGTYRSDEQYF. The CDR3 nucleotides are TGTGCCAGCAGCTTGGGTACGTACCGGAGCGACGAGCAGTACTTC.

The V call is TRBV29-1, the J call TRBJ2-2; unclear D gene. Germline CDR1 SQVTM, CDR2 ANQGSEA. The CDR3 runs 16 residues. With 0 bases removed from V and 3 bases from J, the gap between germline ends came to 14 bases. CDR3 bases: TGCAGCGTTGAAGAGTGGGCAGAACCCCACACCGGGGAGCTGTTTTTT. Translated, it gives CSVEEWAEPHTGELFF.

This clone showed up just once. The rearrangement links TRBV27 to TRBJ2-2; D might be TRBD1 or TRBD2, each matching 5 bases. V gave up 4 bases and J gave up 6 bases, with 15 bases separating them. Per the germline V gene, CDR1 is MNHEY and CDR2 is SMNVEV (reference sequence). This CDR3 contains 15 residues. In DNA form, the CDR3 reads TGTGCCAGCAGTTGGAAATGGGGGATGGCCGGGGAGCTGTTTTTT. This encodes CASSWKWGMAGELFF.

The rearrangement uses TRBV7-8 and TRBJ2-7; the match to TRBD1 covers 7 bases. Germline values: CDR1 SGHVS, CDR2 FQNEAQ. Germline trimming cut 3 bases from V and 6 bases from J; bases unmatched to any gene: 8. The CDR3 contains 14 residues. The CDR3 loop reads CASSLTGYFGEQYF. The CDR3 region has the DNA TGTGCCAGCAGCTTGACAGGGTATTTCGGCGAGCAGTACTTC.

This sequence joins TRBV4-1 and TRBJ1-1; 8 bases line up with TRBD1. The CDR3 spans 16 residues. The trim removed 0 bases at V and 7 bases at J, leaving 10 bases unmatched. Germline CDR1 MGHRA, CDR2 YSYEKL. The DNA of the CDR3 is TGCGCCAGCAGCCAAGAGCGCCTACAGGGGGTCGGTGAAGCTTTCTTT. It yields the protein CASSQERLQGVGEAFF.

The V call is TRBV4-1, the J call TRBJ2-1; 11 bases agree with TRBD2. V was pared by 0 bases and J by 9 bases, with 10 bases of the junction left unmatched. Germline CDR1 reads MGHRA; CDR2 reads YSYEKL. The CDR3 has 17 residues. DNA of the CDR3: TGCGCCAGCAGCCAAGAGGGGCATAGCGGGAGGGCCACTGAGCAGTTCTTC. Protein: CASSQEGHSGRATEQFF.

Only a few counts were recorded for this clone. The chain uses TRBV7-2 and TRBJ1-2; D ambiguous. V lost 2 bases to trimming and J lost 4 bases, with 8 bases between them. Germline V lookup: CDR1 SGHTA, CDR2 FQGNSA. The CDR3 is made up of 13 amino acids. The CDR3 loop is CASSLSVLYGYTF. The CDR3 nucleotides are TGTGCCAGCAGCTTATCAGTCCTCTATGGCTACACCTTC.

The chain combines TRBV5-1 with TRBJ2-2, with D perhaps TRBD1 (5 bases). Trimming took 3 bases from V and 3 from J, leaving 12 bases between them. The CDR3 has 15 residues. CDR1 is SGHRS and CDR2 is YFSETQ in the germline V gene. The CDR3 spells CASSSRTSDTGELFF. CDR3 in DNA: TGCGCCAGCAGCTCCAGGACATCGGACACCGGGGAGCTGTTTTTT. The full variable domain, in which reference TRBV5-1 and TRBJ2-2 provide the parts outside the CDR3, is KAGVTQTPRYLIKTRGQQVTLSCSPISGHRSVSWYQQTPGQGLQFLFEYFSETQRNKGNFPGRFSGRQFSNSRSEMNVSTLELGDSALYLCASSSRTSDTGELFFGEGSRLTVL.

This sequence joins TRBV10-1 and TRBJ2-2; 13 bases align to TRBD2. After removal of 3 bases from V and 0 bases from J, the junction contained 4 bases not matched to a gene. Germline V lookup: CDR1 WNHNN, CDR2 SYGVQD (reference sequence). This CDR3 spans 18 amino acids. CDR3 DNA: TGCGCCAGCAGTGATCTCGGACTAGCGGGGGCGAACACCGGGGAGCTGTTTTTT. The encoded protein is CASSDLGLAGANTGELFF.

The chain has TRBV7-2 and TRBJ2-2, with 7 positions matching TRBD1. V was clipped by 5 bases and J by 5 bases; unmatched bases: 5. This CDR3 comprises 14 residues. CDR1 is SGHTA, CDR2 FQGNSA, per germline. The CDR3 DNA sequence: TGTGCCAGCAGCGTGGGACAGAAAACCGGGGAGCTGTTTTTT. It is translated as CASSVGQKTGELFF.

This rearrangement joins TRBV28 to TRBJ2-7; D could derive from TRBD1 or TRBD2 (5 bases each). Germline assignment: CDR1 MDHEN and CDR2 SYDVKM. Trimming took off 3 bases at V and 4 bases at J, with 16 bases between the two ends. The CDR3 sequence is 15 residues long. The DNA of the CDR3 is TGTGCCAGCAGTTTCGTCCGGGGACGGAGGTACGAGCAGTACTTC. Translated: CASSFVRGRRYEQYF.

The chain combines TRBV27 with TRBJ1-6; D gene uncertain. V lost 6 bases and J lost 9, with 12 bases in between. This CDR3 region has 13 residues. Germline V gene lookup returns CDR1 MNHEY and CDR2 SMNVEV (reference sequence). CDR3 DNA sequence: TGTGCCAGCAGAGGGATCCCCGGTTCACCCCTCCACTTT. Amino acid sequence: CASRGIPGSPLHF.

As DNA, the CDR3 is TGTGCCAGCAGCCAAGAACGGGCAGGGGTGGCCACTGAAGCTTTCTTT. It specifies CASSQERAGVATEAFF. The chain uses TRBV4-2 and TRBJ1-1, with D tentatively TRBD1 (6 bases). Between the trimmed V and J ends, which lost 0 bases and 4 bases, there was a span of 15 bases. The CDR3 is made up of 16 amino acids. Looked up from germline, CDR1 is LGHNA and CDR2 is YNFKEQ.

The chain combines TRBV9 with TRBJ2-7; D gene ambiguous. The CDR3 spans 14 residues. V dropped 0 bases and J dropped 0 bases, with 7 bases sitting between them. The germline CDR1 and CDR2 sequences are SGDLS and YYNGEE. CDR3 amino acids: CASSVEGNSYEQYF. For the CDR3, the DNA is TGTGCCAGCAGCGTAGAAGGTAACTCCTACGAGCAGTACTTC.

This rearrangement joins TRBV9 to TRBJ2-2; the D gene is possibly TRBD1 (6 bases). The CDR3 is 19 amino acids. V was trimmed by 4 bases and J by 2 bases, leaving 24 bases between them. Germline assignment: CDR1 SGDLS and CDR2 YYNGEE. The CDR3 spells CASSPPLGAGFSNTGELFF. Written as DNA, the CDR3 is TGTGCCAGCAGCCCCCCACTGGGGGCTGGGTTTTCAAACACCGGGGAGCTGTTTTTT.

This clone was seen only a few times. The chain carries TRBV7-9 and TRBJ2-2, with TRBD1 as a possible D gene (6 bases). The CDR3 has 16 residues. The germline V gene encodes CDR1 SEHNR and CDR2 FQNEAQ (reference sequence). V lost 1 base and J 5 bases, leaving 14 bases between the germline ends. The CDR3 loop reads CASSLEGVRGTGELFF. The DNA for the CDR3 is TGTGCCAGCAGCTTAGAAGGTGTCAGGGGAACCGGGGAGCTGTTTTTT.